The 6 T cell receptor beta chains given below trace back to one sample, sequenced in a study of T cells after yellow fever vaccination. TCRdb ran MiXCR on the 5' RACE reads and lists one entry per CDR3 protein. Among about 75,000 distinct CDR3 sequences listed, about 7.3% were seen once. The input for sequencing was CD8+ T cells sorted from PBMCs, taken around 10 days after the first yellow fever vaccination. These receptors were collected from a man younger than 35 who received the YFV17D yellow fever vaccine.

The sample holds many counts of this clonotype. CDR3 residues: CASSQESPGGSILYEQYF. The CDR3 nucleotides are TGTGCCAGCAGCCAAGAAAGCCCAGGGGGCTCTATCCTTTACGAGCAGTACTTC. V and J are TRBV4-2 and TRBJ2-7; 8 bases are a match to TRBD1. The CDR3 is made up of 18 amino acids. V dropped 0 bases and J dropped 4; count of bases not matched to a gene: 14. Germline V gene lookup returns CDR1 LGHNA and CDR2 YNFKEQ.

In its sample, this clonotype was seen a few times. CDR3 protein: CASSLDRSGANVLTF. CDR3 coding DNA: TGTGCCAGCAGCTTAGACAGGTCTGGGGCCAACGTCCTGACTTTC. The rearrangement uses TRBV7-9 and TRBJ2-6; TRBD1 is a possible D gene (5 bases). The V end lost 1 base, the J end lost 1 base, and 5 bases lay between the germline ends. The CDR3 is 15 residues long. Germline CDR1 SEHNR, CDR2 FQNEAQ (reference sequence).

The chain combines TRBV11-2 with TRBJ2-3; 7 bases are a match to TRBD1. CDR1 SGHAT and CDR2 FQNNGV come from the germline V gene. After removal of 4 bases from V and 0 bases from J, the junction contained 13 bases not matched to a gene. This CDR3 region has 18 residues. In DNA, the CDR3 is TGTGCCAGCAGCTCAAGACCAGACCGGGACAGTAGCACAGATACGCAGTATTTT. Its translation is CASSSRPDRDSSTDTQYF.

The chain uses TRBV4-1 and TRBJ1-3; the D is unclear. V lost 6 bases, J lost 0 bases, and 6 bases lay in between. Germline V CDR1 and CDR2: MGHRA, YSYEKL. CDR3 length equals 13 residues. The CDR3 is CASRSGSGNTIYF. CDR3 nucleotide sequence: TGCGCCAGCAGATCGGGCTCTGGAAACACCATATATTTT.

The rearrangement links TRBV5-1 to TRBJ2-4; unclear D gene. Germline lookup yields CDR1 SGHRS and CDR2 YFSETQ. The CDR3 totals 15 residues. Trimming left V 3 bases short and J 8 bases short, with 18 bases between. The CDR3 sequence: CASSSPGEGLDIQYF. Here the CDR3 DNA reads TGCGCCAGCAGCTCGCCGGGTGAAGGGTTGGACATTCAGTACTTC.

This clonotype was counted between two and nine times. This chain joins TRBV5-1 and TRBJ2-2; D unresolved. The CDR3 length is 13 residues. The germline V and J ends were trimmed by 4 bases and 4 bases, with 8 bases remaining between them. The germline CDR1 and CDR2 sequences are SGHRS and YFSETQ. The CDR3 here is CASSLRFTGELFF. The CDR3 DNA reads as TGCGCCAGCAGCCTGCGTTTCACCGGGGAGCTGTTTTTT.